Below are 22 T cell receptor beta chains sequenced from a single sample in a study of cytomegalovirus exposure and HLA in healthy donors (dated by TCRdb to 2017 to 2019). Preparation of the library involved the immunoSEQ multiplex PCR assay. A mixture of 60 forward primers for TCR Vbeta segments and 13 reverse primers for TCR Jbeta segments was used in the multiplex PCR. As stored in TCRdb, this immuneACCESS dataset retains in-frame rearrangements with V and J assigned. A fraction of the clones does not appear; measured against another copy, unresolved V genes explain less than half of the discrepancy, and the remainder lacks a known reason. This sample is represented by 200,000 to 250,000 clones; 75% to 85% of them were singletons. The ten largest account for roughly 2.5% of the sample. Sequencing input: PBMCs. The receptors were gathered from a woman aged 55-75 years in good health and CMV-seropositive.

The rearrangement links TRBV7-9 to TRBJ2-1, with 10 bases identical to TRBD1. Germline V gives CDR1 SEHNR, CDR2 FQNEAQ (reference sequence). The CDR3 is 14 amino acids. V lost 1 base, J lost 12 bases, and 6 bases stayed unmatched. The CDR3 DNA reads TGTGCCAGCAGCTTAGGGTCGGGGGACAGGGGGCAGTTCTTC. Its protein is CASSLGSGDRGQFF.

J is TRBJ1-1 and V is TRBV6-1; D is uncertain. This CDR3 is 13 amino acids long. Trimming shortened V by 5 bases and J by 4 bases, and 11 bases separated the two germline ends. Looked up from germline, CDR1 is MNHNS and CDR2 is SASEGT. The CDR3, as DNA: TGTGCCAGCAGTTGGGAGGGTGGCACTGAAGCTTTCTTT. Encoded protein: CASSWEGGTEAFF.

This chain joins TRBV5-6 and TRBJ1-5; 7 bases agree with TRBD1. The CDR3 has 16 amino acids. CDR1 and CDR2 (germline): SGHDT, YYEEEE. V shed 0 bases and J 0 bases; nucleotides not matched to a gene: 3. The CDR3 DNA is TGTGCCAGCAGCTTGGCGACAGGGAATAGCAATCAGCCCCAGCATTTT. Translating gives CASSLATGNSNQPQHF.

The CDR3 here is CAWGNRGGKQPQHF. In nucleotides, the CDR3 is TGTGCCTGGGGAAACAGGGGTGGGAAGCAGCCCCAGCATTTT. The J gene is TRBJ1-5, the V gene TRBV30, with 7 bases that match TRBD1. CDR1 is GTSNPN, CDR2 SVGIG, per germline (reference sequence). This CDR3 has 14 amino acids. V lost 5 bases, J lost 7 bases, and 11 bases stayed unmatched.

The chain carries TRBV18 and TRBJ2-1, with D maybe TRBD1 (5 bases). Trimming removed 6 bases from V and 5 bases from J, with 11 bases in between. The CDR3 covers 13 residues. The germline V gene has CDR1 KGHSH and CDR2 LQKENI. CDR3: CASSPDMNNEQFF. Written as DNA, the CDR3 is TGTGCCAGCTCGCCGGACATGAACAATGAGCAGTTCTTC.

V gene TRBV6-1 combines with J gene TRBJ2-3; D gene uncertain. This CDR3 spans 13 amino acids. V was clipped by 7 bases and J by 4 bases, with 12 bases between them. The V gene's germline CDR1 is MNHNS and CDR2 SASEGT. CDR3 amino acids: CASNNPGSDTQYF. DNA for the CDR3: TGTGCCAGCAACAACCCCGGGTCAGATACGCAGTATTTT.

This sequence joins TRBV2 and TRBJ1-1; D gene unclear. CDR1 is SNHLY and CDR2 is FYNNEI in the germline V gene. V was shortened by 7 bases and J by 3 bases, with 12 bases between the two germline ends. The CDR3 is 13 amino acids. Here the CDR3 reads CASKVGAYTEAFF. The CDR3 DNA reads as TGTGCCAGCAAGGTCGGAGCCTACACTGAAGCTTTCTTT.

With respect to this clone: Germline and junction disagree at one end, which may indicate a read error. The chain has TRBV28 and TRBJ2-3, with a possible D match to TRBD1 (6 bases). The germline gives CDR1 MDHEN, CDR2 SYDVKM. The CDR3 contains 13 residues. CDR3: CASRGAGTNTQYF. The DNA for the CDR3 is TGTGCCAGCAGGGGGGCAGGCACAAATACGCAGTATTTT.

About this clone itself: Germline is not matched at one junction end, which may reflect a read error. Other DNA sequences in the sample encode the same CDR3. The V gene is TRBV5-6, the J gene TRBJ1-1, with D possibly TRBD1 on 6 matching bases. This CDR3 comprises 17 residues. The germline CDR1 and CDR2 sequences are SGHDT and YYEEEE. In DNA form, the CDR3 reads TGTGCCAGCAGCTCCCGGTTGGGGGCGACGGCGTCGGCTGAAGCCTTCTTT. Its protein is CASSSRLGATASAEAFF.

The chain joins TRBV11-2 to TRBJ2-2, with no clear D. Germline assignment: CDR1 SGHAT and CDR2 FQNNGV. The V and J ends lost 5 bases and 6 bases respectively, with 13 bases between them. This CDR3 has 14 amino acids. As DNA, the CDR3 is TGTGCCAGCAGCAACTACGGAGAGGCCGGGGAGCTGTTTTTT. This translates into CASSNYGEAGELFF.

The chain is built from TRBV5-1 and TRBJ2-1; 14 bases are shared with TRBD2. V shed 4 bases and J 5 bases; nucleotides not matched to a gene: 5. The CDR3 loop spans 16 amino acids. Looked up from germline, CDR1 is SGHRS and CDR2 is YFSETQ. CDR3 amino acids: CASSHLGLAGDNEQFF. For the CDR3, the DNA is TGCGCCAGCAGCCACCTGGGACTAGCGGGGGACAATGAGCAGTTCTTC.

The chain links TRBV29-1 to TRBJ2-7; 8 bases map to TRBD1. V gave up 4 bases and J gave up 6 bases; unmatched junction bases: 8. Germline V gene data show CDR1 as SQVTM and CDR2 as ANQGSEA. This CDR3 is built from 13 residues. The CDR3 DNA follows: TGCAGCGTTGGAGGGGGACAGGTCCGCGAGCAGTACTTC. Translating gives CSVGGGQVREQYF.

V and J are TRBV4-3 and TRBJ1-4; a weak D match, TRBD1 (6 bases). The CDR3 spans 15 residues. Deletions cut 3 bases from V and 5 bases from J, with 13 bases between. The germline gives CDR1 LGHNA, CDR2 YSLEER. DNA for the CDR3: TGCGCCAGCAGCCACTACGGGACATTAAATGAAAAACTGTTTTTT. It yields the protein CASSHYGTLNEKLFF.

This clone was counted a single time. The chain combines TRBV5-6 with TRBJ2-7; possibly TRBD2 for D (5 bases). The CDR3 loop spans 12 amino acids. The germline V gene has CDR1 SGHDT and CDR2 YYEEEE. The V end lost 3 bases, the J end lost 8 bases, and 12 bases lay between the germline ends. CDR3: CASSSRREQQYF. DNA for the CDR3: TGTGCCAGCAGCTCCCGCCGGGAACAGCAGTACTTC. The full variable domain, completed using reference TRBV5-6 and TRBJ2-7, is DAGVTQSPTHLIKTRGQQVTLRCSPKSGHDTVSWYQQALGQGPQFIFQYYEEEERQRGNFPDRFSGHQFPNYSSELNVNALLLGDSALYLCASSSRREQQYFGPGTRLTVT.

The V call is TRBV4-2, the J call TRBJ2-5, with D perhaps matching TRBD2 (7 bases). The ends were cut back, 1 base at V and 1 base at J, with 13 bases in the middle. Germline V gene lookup returns CDR1 LGHNA and CDR2 YNFKEQ. The CDR3 has 16 residues. CDR3 bases: TGTGCCAGCAGCCAAGTACAGGGCGGGGGCCAAGAGACCCAGTACTTC. Residues: CASSQVQGGGQETQYF.

The CDR3 spells CASVDSGTGELFF. The CDR3 DNA reads as TGCGCCAGCGTGGACAGTGGGACCGGGGAGCTGTTTTTT. This chain connects TRBV5-1 to TRBJ2-2, with D possibly being TRBD1 (6 bases). CDR3 size: 13 residues. Germline lookup yields CDR1 SGHRS and CDR2 YFSETQ. V dropped 7 bases and J dropped 5 bases, with 12 bases sitting between them.

The chain combines TRBV7-6 with TRBJ2-3; 7 bases are a match to TRBD2. Trimming cost V 1 base and J 0 bases; bases outside gene matches: 4. The CDR3 sequence is 16 residues long. Germline V gives CDR1 SGHVS, CDR2 FNYEAQ. The CDR3 spells CASSLELAASTDTQYF. Here the CDR3 DNA reads TGTGCCAGCAGCTTAGAGCTAGCGGCTAGCACAGATACGCAGTATTTT.

The J gene is TRBJ2-7, the V gene TRBV5-1; possibly TRBD2 for D (5 bases). Germline V gives CDR1 SGHRS, CDR2 YFSETQ. There are 15 residues in the CDR3. V was trimmed by 0 bases and J by 2 bases, leaving 12 bases between them. CDR3 nucleotide sequence: TGCGCCAGCAGCTTGGCCCCGGGATCCCCCTACGAGCAGTACTTC. Encoded protein: CASSLAPGSPYEQYF.

The V and J genes are TRBV28 and TRBJ1-2; maybe TRBD1 (6 bases). The CDR3 covers 16 residues. Germline-derived CDR1 and CDR2 are MDHEN and SYDVKM. Trimming took 4 bases from V and 4 from J, leaving 19 bases between them. The chain's CDR3 is CASSSPAGGRAYGYTF. The CDR3 DNA sequence: TGTGCCAGCAGTTCCCCCGCCGGGGGGCGAGCCTATGGCTACACCTTC.

The rearrangement links TRBV18 to TRBJ2-7; 10 bases line up with TRBD2. The germline V gene has CDR1 KGHSH and CDR2 LQKENI. The junction had 7 bases not matched to a gene; V was cut back by 0 bases and J by 5 bases. The CDR3 loop spans 16 amino acids. CDR3 loop: CASSPPGAGGLNEQYF. CDR3 DNA sequence: TGTGCCAGCTCACCACCGGGAGCGGGGGGGCTTAACGAGCAGTACTTC.

The chain has TRBV18 and TRBJ1-1; D is possibly TRBD1 (6 bases). V was clipped by 0 bases and J by 0 bases, with 17 bases between them. The CDR3 runs to 18 residues. The germline CDR1 and CDR2 sequences are KGHSH and LQKENI. The CDR3 is CASSPPRGSVPMNTEAFF. The CDR3 DNA reads as TGTGCCAGCTCACCACCAAGGGGGTCCGTCCCCATGAACACTGAAGCTTTCTTT.

This sequence joins TRBV30 and TRBJ1-1; perhaps TRBD1 as D (6 bases). With 1 base removed from V and 5 bases from J, the gap between germline ends came to 14 bases. The CDR3 loop spans 14 amino acids. From germline, CDR1 is GTSNPN and CDR2 SVGIG (reference sequence). DNA of the CDR3: TGTGCCTGGAGTGGATCGATAAGGGGGACTGAAGCTTTCTTT. This gives the protein CAWSGSIRGTEAFF.